The next 30 T cell receptor beta chains were all read from a single sample in a study of shared clonotypes between healthy human individuals. Sequencing was performed with immunoSEQ multiplex PCR; in TCRdb, only in-frame clones are kept and a portion is missing. The sample contains 2 million to 2.5 million clones, 95% of which appear only once. Sequenced sample: naive CD4+ T cells sorted from blood. Subset defined: CD45RA+ positively selected. These receptors all come from a man younger than 35 in good health.

V gene TRBV5-4 combines with J gene TRBJ2-5; D is possibly TRBD1 or TRBD2 (5 bases each). With 3 bases removed from V and 7 bases from J, the gap between germline ends came to 19 bases. This CDR3 spans 15 amino acids. Germline V gene data show CDR1 as SGHNT and CDR2 as YYREEE (reference sequence). In nucleotides, the CDR3 is TGTGCCAGCAGCTCCTCGGGACGGCCCATGTGGACCCAGTACTTC. Its protein product is CASSSSGRPMWTQYF. The full variable domain, completed using reference TRBV5-4 and TRBJ2-5, is ETGVTQSPTHLIKTRGQQVTLRCSSQSGHNTVSWYQQALGQGPQFIFQYYREEENGRGNFPPRFSGLQFPNYSSELNVNALELDDSALYLCASSSSGRPMWTQYFGPGTRLLVL.

Remarks on this clone: The same CDR3 is also encoded by other DNA sequences in this sample. The V call is TRBV5-4, the J call TRBJ1-4; tentatively, D is TRBD1 (5 bases). V was clipped by 0 bases and J by 8 bases, with 8 bases between them. Germline V CDR1 and CDR2: SGHNT, YYREEE (reference sequence). This CDR3 region has 13 residues. The CDR3 sequence is CASSLGQGEKLFF. DNA of the CDR3: TGTGCCAGCAGCTTGGGGCAGGGAGAAAAACTGTTTTTT.

About this clone itself: The sample holds other DNA sequences that translate to the same CDR3. The chain joins TRBV5-1 to TRBJ1-2, with D hard to call. The germline CDR1 and CDR2 sequences are SGHRS and YFSETQ. The CDR3 has 14 amino acids. Trimming stripped 0 bases from V and 3 bases from J, with 9 bases between. CDR3 bases: TGCGCCAGCAGCTTGGGCGGCCGGTACTATGGCTACACCTTC. It yields the protein CASSLGGRYYGYTF.

V and J are TRBV6-1 and TRBJ2-5, with D possibly matching TRBD1 (5 bases). Germline assignment: CDR1 MNHNS and CDR2 SASEGT. The V gene lost 6 bases and the J gene lost 4 bases, with 9 bases spanning the gap. This CDR3 spans 12 amino acids. CDR3 amino acids: CASRGVGETQYF. The CDR3 DNA sequence: TGTGCCAGCAGAGGGGTGGGAGAGACCCAGTACTTC.

The chain is built from TRBV6-1 and TRBJ2-5; D is perhaps TRBD1 (6 bases). CDR3 length: 12 residues. From germline, CDR1 is MNHNS and CDR2 SASEGT. Trimming took 9 bases from V and 3 from J, leaving 11 bases between them. CDR3: CASQGWEETQYF. The CDR3 DNA is TGTGCCAGTCAGGGGTGGGAAGAGACCCAGTACTTC.

This clone was recorded once. The rearrangement uses TRBV6-6 and TRBJ1-1, with D possibly matching TRBD1 (5 bases). The CDR3 is 13 amino acids. The germline gives CDR1 MNHNY, CDR2 SVGAGI (reference sequence). Trimming removed 3 bases at V and 4 bases at J, with 9 bases between. The chain's CDR3 is CASSYWGGTEAFF. CDR3 nucleotides: TGTGCCAGCAGTTATTGGGGCGGCACTGAAGCTTTCTTT.

The genes are TRBV4-1 and TRBJ2-5; D perhaps matches TRBD2 (5 bases). The CDR3 totals 17 residues. In germline, CDR1 is MGHRA, CDR2 YSYEKL. V was shortened by 0 bases and J by 1 base, with 15 bases between the two germline ends. The CDR3 sequence: CASSQDGGRGFQETQYF. The CDR3 nucleotides read TGCGCCAGCAGCCAAGATGGCGGTCGGGGATTCCAAGAGACCCAGTACTTC.

The rearrangement uses TRBV6-6 and TRBJ1-2, with TRBD1 matching 10 bases. V lost 2 bases, J lost 4 bases, and 4 bases stayed unmatched. This CDR3 region has 15 residues. Germline assignment: CDR1 MNHNY and CDR2 SVGAGI (reference sequence). CDR3 region: CASSYQGQGVYGYTF. CDR3 coding DNA: TGTGCCAGCAGTTACCAAGGACAGGGGGTCTATGGCTACACCTTC.

This clone was counted once. V and J are TRBV2 and TRBJ1-3; tentatively, D is TRBD1 (6 bases). The V end was cut by 4 bases, the J end by 4 bases, with 14 bases between. The CDR3 length is 15 residues. Per the germline V gene, CDR1 is SNHLY and CDR2 is FYNNEI. CDR3 in amino acids: CASSAQGSHGNTIYF. In DNA, the CDR3 is TGTGCCAGCAGTGCCCAGGGGTCGCACGGAAACACCATATATTTT.

V and J are TRBV9 and TRBJ2-5; 7 nucleotides agree with TRBD2. Germline V CDR1 and CDR2: SGDLS, YYNGEE. V shed 4 bases and J 1 base; nucleotides not matched to a gene: 4. The CDR3 is 14 amino acids. This chain's CDR3 is CASSLGLVQETQYF. DNA for the CDR3: TGTGCCAGCAGCCTTGGACTAGTCCAAGAGACCCAGTACTTC.

The CDR3 loop reads CASSLVDRRELNNEQFF. In DNA form, the CDR3 reads TGTGCCAGCAGCTTAGTAGACAGGCGGGAGCTAAACAATGAGCAGTTCTTC. The rearrangement links TRBV7-8 to TRBJ2-1; tentatively, D is TRBD2 (7 bases). The ends were cut back, 1 base at V and 5 bases at J, with 18 bases in the middle. The CDR3 is 17 amino acids. The germline gives CDR1 SGHVS, CDR2 FQNEAQ.

This clone was counted a single time. This chain links TRBV10-2 with TRBJ2-5, with D hard to call. The J call may be in error: the DNA end matches TRBJ2-7 better. The germline V gene encodes CDR1 WSHSY and CDR2 SAAADI. The length of the CDR3 is 10 residues. Written as DNA, the CDR3 is TGCGCCAGCGCCCTCCACGAGCAGTACTTC. Protein: CASALHEQYF.

The chain uses TRBV25-1 and TRBJ2-7; D might be TRBD2 (5 bases). CDR3 size: 11 residues. Looked up from germline, CDR1 is MGHDK and CDR2 is SYGVNS. Trimming removed 2 bases at V and 12 bases at J, with 11 bases between. Here the CDR3 DNA reads TGTGCCAGCAGTGAAGGCAGCCGGGGGTACTTC. It codes for CASSEGSRGYF.

This clone was found once. The chain is built from TRBV7-9 and TRBJ1-5, with D possibly being TRBD1 (5 bases). CDR1 is SEHNR and CDR2 is FQNEAQ in the germline V gene (reference sequence). The V end was cut by 6 bases, the J end by 0 bases, with 12 bases between. The CDR3 is 15 amino acids. The CDR3 nucleotides read TGTGCCAGCAGTTGGGACGGTCCTAGCAATCAGCCCCAGCATTTT. Translated: CASSWDGPSNQPQHF.

V and J are TRBV27 and TRBJ2-3; 10 bases match TRBD1. The CDR3 has 15 amino acids. Germline V gene data show CDR1 as MNHEY and CDR2 as SMNVEV (reference sequence). J lost 6 bases, V lost 5 bases, and 8 bases had no gene match. The CDR3 loop reads CASSPRQGATDTQYF. The DNA of the CDR3 is TGTGCCAGCAGTCCCCGACAGGGGGCGACCGATACGCAGTATTTT.

The rearrangement uses TRBV27 and TRBJ1-3; D not resolved. CDR3 length equals 14 residues. V dropped 6 bases and J dropped 0 bases, with 9 bases sitting between them. CDR1 and CDR2 (germline): MNHEY, SMNVEV (reference sequence). CDR3 DNA: TGTGCCAGCAGCCAACTGAGCTCTGGAAACACCATATATTTT. This gives the protein CASSQLSSGNTIYF.

CDR3 coding DNA: TGCGCCAGCAGCCAGGATGGACAGCCGCATCAGCCCCAGCATTTT. This encodes CASSQDGQPHQPQHF. V usage is TRBV4-1 and J usage is TRBJ1-5, with a possible D match to TRBD1 (6 bases). Germline V lookup: CDR1 MGHRA, CDR2 YSYEKL. V lost 3 bases and J 5 bases, leaving 14 bases between the germline ends. The CDR3 consists of 15 residues.

The chain uses TRBV5-1 and TRBJ2-1; D unresolved. The V end was cut by 5 bases, the J end by 5 bases, with 5 bases between. The CDR3 loop spans 11 amino acids. CDR1 is SGHRS and CDR2 is YFSETQ in the germline V gene. CDR3 bases: TGCGCCAGCAGGGAAGACAATGAGCAGTTCTTC. It codes for CASREDNEQFF.

The CDR3 region has the DNA TGCGCCAGCAGCCATTTACTAGCGGGGGGCCAAGAGACCCAGTACTTC. This translates into CASSHLLAGGQETQYF. V is TRBV4-1 and J is TRBJ2-5; 12 nucleotides align to TRBD2. CDR3 length: 16 residues. The germline gives CDR1 MGHRA, CDR2 YSYEKL. Germline trimming cut 3 bases from V and 1 base from J; bases unmatched to any gene: 3.

CDR3 region: CASSPEMDPVGQYF. In DNA, the CDR3 is TGTGCCAGCAGTCCCGAAATGGATCCCGTAGGGCAGTACTTC. The V and J genes are TRBV2 and TRBJ2-7; no definite D call. V lost 5 bases, J lost 9 bases, and 20 bases lay in between. The CDR3 is 14 amino acids. The germline V gene encodes CDR1 SNHLY and CDR2 FYNNEI.

The chain joins TRBV14 to TRBJ2-5; D unresolved. Looked up from germline, CDR1 is SGHDN and CDR2 is FVKESK. Trimming left V 3 bases short and J 7 bases short, with 6 bases between. The CDR3 spans 11 residues. The CDR3 loop is CASSQDRTQYF. For the CDR3, the DNA is TGTGCCAGCAGCCAGGACCGGACCCAGTACTTC.

The genes are TRBV10-1 and TRBJ2-4, with D tentatively TRBD1 (5 bases). This CDR3 is 13 amino acids long. V was pared by 4 bases and J by 3 bases, with 7 bases between. CDR1 and CDR2 (germline): WNHNN, SYGVQD (reference sequence). The CDR3, as DNA: TGCGCCAGCAGTGCAGGGTACAAAAACATTCAGTACTTC. Its protein product is CASSAGYKNIQYF.

The chain combines TRBV9 with TRBJ2-2, with 7 bases lining up with TRBD1. The germline CDR1 and CDR2 sequences are SGDLS and YYNGEE. Trimming cost V 4 bases and J 3 bases; bases outside gene matches: 6. The CDR3 runs to 15 residues. DNA for the CDR3: TGTGCCAGCAGCCCCCGGGACAGATACACCGGGGAGCTGTTTTTT. Its protein is CASSPRDRYTGELFF.

The gene calls are TRBV5-4 and TRBJ2-6; 7 bases are a match to TRBD2. Germline assignment: CDR1 SGHNT and CDR2 YYREEE (reference sequence). The CDR3 totals 16 residues. Losses at the gene ends were 2 bases for V and 0 bases for J; bases not matched to a gene: 2. The CDR3 nucleotides read TGTGCCAGCAGCTTAGCGGGACTCTCTGGGGCCAACGTCCTGACTTTC. Protein sequence: CASSLAGLSGANVLTF.

Regarding this clone: The sample holds other DNA sequences that translate to the same CDR3. The rearrangement joins TRBV9 to TRBJ2-1; 8 bases match TRBD1. The V segment lost 0 bases and the J segment 4 bases; nucleotides outside the gene matches: 3. Germline-derived CDR1 and CDR2 are SGDLS and YYNGEE. This CDR3 is 15 amino acids long. The CDR3 nucleotides are TGTGCCAGCAGCGTAGGACAGGGGAGTTACAATGAGCAGTTCTTC. Its translation: CASSVGQGSYNEQFF.

The gene calls are TRBV7-2 and TRBJ2-5, with D hard to call. The ends were cut back, 1 base at V and 5 bases at J, with 14 bases in the middle. There are 15 residues in the CDR3. CDR1 is SGHTA and CDR2 is FQGNSA in the germline V gene. CDR3: CASSLGDTVGETQYF. CDR3 in DNA: TGTGCCAGCAGCTTAGGGGATACAGTGGGGGAGACCCAGTACTTC.

Turning to this clone: The junction departs from the called germline gene at one end, perhaps through a read error. The identical CDR3 is also encoded by other nucleotide sequences in the sample. This rearrangement joins TRBV29-1 to TRBJ1-1, with 7 bases aligning to TRBD1. CDR1 is SQVTM and CDR2 is ANQGSEA in the germline V gene. The length of the CDR3 is 13 residues. This CDR3 is CSVAGQMNTEAFF. The DNA for the CDR3 is TGCAGCGTCGCGGGACAGATGAACACTGAAGCCTTCTTT.

The J gene is TRBJ1-4, the V gene TRBV6-5; 7 bases match TRBD1. V was clipped by 2 bases and J by 12 bases; unmatched bases: 15. Germline CDR1 and CDR2: MNHEY and SVGAGI. The CDR3 has 16 amino acids. This CDR3 reads CASSYLRGTAALELFF. The CDR3 DNA sequence: TGTGCCAGCAGTTACCTCCGCGGGACAGCCGCTCTGGAACTGTTTTTT.

V is TRBV5-8 and J is TRBJ2-7; possible D gene TRBD1, 5 bases. The CDR3 runs 17 residues. Germline CDR1 is SGHTS and CDR2 is YDEGEE. Trimming shortened V by 1 base and J by 0 bases, and 17 bases separated the two germline ends. CDR3 region: CASSLRLDRLISYEQYF. The CDR3 DNA sequence: TGTGCCAGCAGCTTGCGGCTCGACAGACTGATCTCCTACGAGCAGTACTTC.

The CDR3 is CASSLFRAATDTQYF. In DNA form, the CDR3 reads TGTGCCAGCAGTTTATTCCGGGCGGCCACAGATACGCAGTATTTT. The rearrangement joins TRBV27 to TRBJ2-3; D ambiguous. The length of the CDR3 is 15 residues. V shed 1 base and J shed 2 bases, with 10 bases lying between them. The germline gives CDR1 MNHEY, CDR2 SMNVEV (reference sequence).